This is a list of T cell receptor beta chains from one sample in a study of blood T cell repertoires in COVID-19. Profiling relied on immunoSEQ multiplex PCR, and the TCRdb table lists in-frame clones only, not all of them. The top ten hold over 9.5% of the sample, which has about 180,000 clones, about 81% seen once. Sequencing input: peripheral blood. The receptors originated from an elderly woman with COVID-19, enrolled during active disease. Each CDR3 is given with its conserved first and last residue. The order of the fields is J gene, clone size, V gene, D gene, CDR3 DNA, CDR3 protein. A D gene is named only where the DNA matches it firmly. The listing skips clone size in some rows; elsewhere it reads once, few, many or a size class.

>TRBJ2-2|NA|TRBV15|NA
TGTGCCACCAGCAGAGACAGAACCGGGGAGCTGTTTTTT
CATSRDRTGELFF
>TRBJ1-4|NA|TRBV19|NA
TGTGCCAGTAGTATGAGGGGGAATAGTGAAAAACTGTTTTTT
CASSMRGNSEKLFF
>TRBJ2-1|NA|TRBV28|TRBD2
TGTGCCAGCAGTTTATTTAAGACCACTGGACTAGCGGGATATTCTGAGCAGTTCTTC
CASSLFKTTGLAGYSEQFF
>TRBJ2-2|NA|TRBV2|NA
TGTGCCAGCAGCCCGAGGGGGACAAACACCGGGGAGCTGTTTTTT
CASSPRGTNTGELFF
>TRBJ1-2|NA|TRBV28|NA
TGTGCCTTAAGGGACAACACTAACTATGGCTACACCTTC
CALRDNTNYGYTF
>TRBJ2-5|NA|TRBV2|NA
TGTGCCAGCAGTGGTGATAGCGGATTCTTGGAGACCCAGTACTTC
CASSGDSGFLETQYF
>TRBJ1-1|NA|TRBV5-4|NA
TGTGCCAGCAGGCCGGGACAAGTGAACACTGAAGCTTTCTTT
CASRPGQVNTEAFF
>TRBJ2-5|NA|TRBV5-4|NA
TGTGCCAGCAGCCGAGGACAGAGAGAGACCCAGTACTTC
CASSRGQRETQYF
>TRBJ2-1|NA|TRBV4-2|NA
TGTGCCAGCAGCCAGGGCGAAACTAATGAGCAGTTCTTC
CASSQGETNEQFF
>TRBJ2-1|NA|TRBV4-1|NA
TGCGCCAGCAGCGAGGACTCTGCCTACAATGAGCAGTTCTTC
CASSEDSAYNEQFF
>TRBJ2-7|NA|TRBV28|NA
TGTGCCAGCAGTTCATATCGGGCCTACGAGCAGTACTTC
CASSSYRAYEQYF
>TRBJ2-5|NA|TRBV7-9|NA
TGTGCCAGCAGCTTAGATGGGGCTCTGGAGACCCAGTACTTC
CASSLDGALETQYF
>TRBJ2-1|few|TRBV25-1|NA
TGTGCCAGCTCCCTCGCGGGAAAGTGGAATGAGCAGTTCTTC
CASSLAGKWNEQFF
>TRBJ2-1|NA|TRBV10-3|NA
TGTGCCATCAAGAGAACCTCGGTCGGTGAGCAGTTCTTC
CAIKRTSVGEQFF
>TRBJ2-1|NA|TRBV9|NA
TGTGCCAGCGGGGAGACTTATTTCAACAATGAGCAGTTCTTC
CASGETYFNNEQFF
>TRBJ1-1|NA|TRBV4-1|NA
TGCGCCAGCAGCCAATCCAGGAACACTGAAGCTTTCTTT
CASSQSRNTEAFF
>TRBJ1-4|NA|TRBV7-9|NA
TGTGCCAGCAGCTTCACCGGGGGGAATGTGAATGAAAAACTGTTTTTT
CASSFTGGNVNEKLFF
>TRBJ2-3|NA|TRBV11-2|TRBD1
TGTGCCAGCAGCCCTCAGGGGGAAACTAGCACAGATACGCAGTATTTT
CASSPQGETSTDTQYF
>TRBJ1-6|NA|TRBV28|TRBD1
TGTGCCAGCAGTTTCCTCGGACAGGGGAAGAGTTCACCCCTCCACTTT
CASSFLGQGKSSPLHF
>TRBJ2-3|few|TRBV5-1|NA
TGCGCCAGCAGCTTGGCGGGTAGTACAGATACGCAGTATTTT
CASSLAGSTDTQYF
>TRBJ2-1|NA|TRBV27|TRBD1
TGTGCCAGCAGTTTATTGACAGGGTGGAACAATGAGCAGTTCTTC
CASSLLTGWNNEQFF
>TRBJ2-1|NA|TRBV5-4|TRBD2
TGTGCCAGCAGCTTGCCCAGCGGGATGATGGATGAGCAGTTCTTC
CASSLPSGMMDEQFF
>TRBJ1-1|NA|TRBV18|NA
TGTGCCAGCTCACATACGACAGGCCCTATGAACACTGAAGCTTTCTTT
CASSHTTGPMNTEAFF
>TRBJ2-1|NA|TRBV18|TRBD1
TGTGCCAGCTCACTAGAGACAGGGACCAATGAGCAGTTCTTC
CASSLETGTNEQFF
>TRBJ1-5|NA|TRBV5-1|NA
TGCGCCAGCAGCTTGGACCCAGATAGCAATCAGCCCCAGCATTTT
CASSLDPDSNQPQHF
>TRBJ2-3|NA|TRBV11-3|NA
TGTGCCAGCAGCTTAGGAGGAGATACGCAATATTTT
CASSLGGDTQYF